These 24 T cell receptor beta chains were all obtained from the same sample, sequenced in a study of T cells after yellow fever vaccination (dated by TCRdb to the late 2010s). Library generation was performed with 5' RACE. Data came from an Illumina HiSeq 2500. TCRdb reprocessing: public reads trimmed at Q25 with fastp, clones called with MiXCR, in-frame beta chains kept. Rows merge per CDR3 protein into single entries with the most common DNA and genes. The table for this sample lists hundreds of thousands of distinct CDR3 sequences; about 14% of them were counted only once. The ten largest clonotypes hold 11% to 15% of the sample. The sample's treatment or condition label, in plain terms: live attenuated yellow fever vaccine strain. The sequences come from PBMCs, collected on the day of the yellow fever booster vaccination. These receptors were obtained from a man aged 25-45 years who received the YFV17D yellow fever vaccine.

This chain joins TRBV7-6 and TRBJ2-5; TRBD2 is a possible D gene (7 bases). V lost 4 bases and J lost 5, with 17 bases in between. Germline-derived CDR1 and CDR2 are SGHVS and FNYEAQ. This CDR3 is 15 amino acids long. The CDR3 DNA reads TGTGCCAGCAGCTCTAGCGGCGCAGGGGTTGAGACCCAGTACTTC. Translated: CASSSSGAGVETQYF.

The gene calls are TRBV27 and TRBJ1-4, with unresolved D. Trimming cost V 6 bases and J 0 bases, with 8 bases left between them. Germline V gene lookup returns CDR1 MNHEY and CDR2 SMNVEV (reference sequence). This CDR3 has 14 amino acids. The CDR3 DNA reads as TGTGCCAGCAGAGTGTCCGCAACTAATGAAAAACTGTTTTTT. This translates into CASRVSATNEKLFF.

This chain uses TRBV7-2 with TRBJ2-3; TRBD2 aligns across 8 bases. The junction had 9 bases not matched to a gene; V was cut back by 0 bases and J by 4 bases. Germline V lookup: CDR1 SGHTA, CDR2 FQGNSA. This CDR3 contains 17 residues. The CDR3 here is CASSLAGRGIRADTQYF. CDR3 sequence (DNA): TGTGCCAGCAGCTTAGCCGGGAGGGGAATCAGGGCAGATACGCAGTATTTT.

This clonotype was detected only a few times. The chain employs TRBV4-3 and TRBJ1-1; no firm D call. Deletions cut 1 base from V and 6 bases from J, with 15 bases between. CDR1 is LGHNA, CDR2 YSLEER, per germline. CDR3 length: 15 residues. This CDR3 reads CASSQVVDGVPEAFF. The CDR3 DNA follows: TGCGCCAGCAGCCAAGTTGTCGACGGAGTCCCTGAAGCTTTCTTT.

This clonotype was counted at least ten times. The chain couples TRBV4-3 to TRBJ2-1; D is unresolved. The CDR3 is 15 amino acids. V shed 0 bases and J shed 2 bases, with 8 bases lying between them. From germline, CDR1 is LGHNA and CDR2 YSLEER. The CDR3 nucleotides are TGCGCCAGCAGCCAAGAATATTCTACCTACAATGAGCAGTTCTTC. Protein product: CASSQEYSTYNEQFF.

This clonotype appeared many times. The chain joins TRBV4-2 to TRBJ2-3; unclear D gene. Germline values: CDR1 LGHNA, CDR2 YNFKEQ. The CDR3 has 14 residues. V was trimmed by 1 base and J by 6 bases, leaving 11 bases between them. CDR3 sequence reads: CASSQAGHRDTQYF. CDR3 nucleotide sequence: TGTGCCAGCAGCCAAGCCGGGCATCGGGATACGCAGTATTTT.

A remark on this clonotype: Compared with germline, one end of the junction differs, possibly owing to a read error. The J gene is TRBJ2-5, the V gene TRBV12-3 or TRBV12-4; 11 bases match TRBD2. CDR3 length: 14 amino acids. The CDR3 region has the DNA TGTGCCAGCAGTGTAGCGGGAGGGGAAGAGACCCAGTACTTC. Protein: CASSVAGGEETQYF.

V is TRBV10-3 and J is TRBJ1-5; D is ambiguous. The CDR3 covers 14 residues. Between the trimmed V and J ends, which lost 4 bases and 6 bases, there was a span of 13 bases. CDR1 is ENHRY, CDR2 SYGVKD, per germline. CDR3 DNA sequence: TGTGCCATCAGTGTTGAAAAGGGAAGTCAGCCCCAGCATTTT. It specifies CAISVEKGSQPQHF.

About this clonotype: The junction departs from the called germline gene at one end, perhaps through a read error. V usage is TRBV29-1 and J usage is TRBJ2-1; 8 nucleotides agree with TRBD1. The length of the CDR3 is 13 residues. Germline CDR1 reads SQVTM; CDR2 reads ANQGSEA. The CDR3 sequence is CSVEDFEQDRACF. The CDR3 nucleotides are TGCAGCGTTGAAGATTTCGAGCAGGACAGGGCCTGCTTC.

This chain links TRBV15 with TRBJ2-1, with D perhaps given as TRBD1 or TRBD2 (7 bases each). The length of the CDR3 is 17 residues. Germline values: CDR1 LNHNV, CDR2 YYDKDF (reference sequence). The germline V and J ends were trimmed by 4 bases and 6 bases, with 22 bases remaining between them. The CDR3 nucleotides read TGTGCCACCAGCAATCTAAGGCTTGGCAGGGGGGGCAATGAGCAGTTCTTC. Its translation: CATSNLRLGRGGNEQFF. The whole variable domain, remainder taken from reference TRBV15 and TRBJ2-1, is DAMVIQNPRYQVTQFGKPVTLSCSQTLNHNVMYWYQQKSSQAPKLLFHYYDKDFNNEADTPDNFQSRRPNTSFCFLDIRSPGLGDTAMYLCATSNLRLGRGGNEQFFGPGTRLTVL.

This clonotype has just a few counts. The rearrangement links TRBV5-1 to TRBJ2-1; 7 bases match TRBD2. V trimming: 1 base; J trimming: 5 bases; junction bases outside the gene matches: 6. The CDR3 runs to 15 residues. Looked up from germline, CDR1 is SGHRS and CDR2 is YFSETQ. The DNA of the CDR3 is TGCGCCAGCAGCTTGACACTAGCGATAAACAATGAGCAGTTCTTC. As protein: CASSLTLAINNEQFF.

This clonotype was detected a few times. This rearrangement joins TRBV20-1 to TRBJ2-4; no definite D call. The germline V and J ends were trimmed by 3 bases and 3 bases, with 9 bases remaining between them. The CDR3 is 13 amino acids. The germline CDR1 and CDR2 sequences are DFQATT and SNEGSKA (reference sequence). This CDR3 reads CSASRVGKNIQYF. The CDR3 DNA reads as TGCAGTGCTAGTAGAGTGGGCAAAAACATTCAGTACTTC.

This clonotype was seen repeatedly, ten times or more. The V and J genes are TRBV5-1 and TRBJ1-1; D gene ambiguous. V lost 6 bases, J lost 1 base, and 13 bases lay in between. Germline CDR1 is SGHRS and CDR2 is YFSETQ. CDR3 size: 14 residues. Here the CDR3 DNA reads TGCGCCAGCACCCTAGACGCTGCGAACACTGAAGCTTTCTTT. Protein: CASTLDAANTEAFF. The full variable domain, completed using reference TRBV5-1 and TRBJ1-1, is KAGVTQTPRYLIKTRGQQVTLSCSPISGHRSVSWYQQTPGQGLQFLFEYFSETQRNKGNFPGRFSGRQFSNSRSEMNVSTLELGDSALYLCASTLDAANTEAFFGQGTRLTVV.

The chain employs TRBV7-9 and TRBJ2-7; D call uncertain. Germline values: CDR1 SEHNR, CDR2 FQNEAQ (reference sequence). CDR3 length equals 16 residues. V dropped 5 bases and J dropped 0 bases, with 17 bases sitting between them. The CDR3 sequence is CASSTPTSASSYEQYF. The CDR3 region has the DNA TGTGCCAGCAGCACCCCGACGAGCGCCAGCTCCTACGAGCAGTACTTC.

This chain links TRBV20-1 with TRBJ2-1; TRBD2 matches at 8 bases. This CDR3 comprises 10 residues. With 6 bases clipped from V and 9 bases from J, the junction kept 1 base outside the gene matches. The germline V gene encodes CDR1 DFQATT and CDR2 SNEGSKA (reference sequence). The CDR3 here is CSALAGEQFF. DNA for the CDR3: TGCAGTGCGCTAGCGGGTGAGCAGTTCTTC.

In its sample, this clonotype was seen a few times. The chain recombines TRBV5-1 with TRBJ2-7; no firm D call. Between the trimmed V and J ends, which lost 3 bases and 2 bases, there was a span of 6 bases. The CDR3 covers 12 residues. CDR1 and CDR2 from the germline V gene are SGHRS and YFSETQ. For the CDR3, the DNA is TGCGCCAGCAGCTCCCCTACCTACGAGCAGTACTTC. Protein product: CASSSPTYEQYF.

V gene TRBV7-3 combines with J gene TRBJ2-2; no firm D call. CDR1 and CDR2 (germline): SGHTA, FQGTGA. CDR3 length: 13 amino acids. V lost 4 bases, J lost 6 bases, and 9 bases lay in between. The CDR3 DNA sequence: TGTGCCAGCAGCTACGAAGCTTCCGGGGAGCTGTTTTTT. Its translation: CASSYEASGELFF.

This clonotype was observed a handful of times. The chain uses TRBV4-1 and TRBJ2-7, with 7 bases that match TRBD1. The CDR3 is made up of 15 amino acids. With 2 bases clipped from V and 3 bases from J, the junction kept 7 bases outside the gene matches. CDR1 MGHRA and CDR2 YSYEKL come from the germline V gene. CDR3 sequence (DNA): TGCGCCAGCAGCCAAACGACAGGGTTAAGCTACGAGCAGTACTTC. It is translated as CASSQTTGLSYEQYF.

The chain recombines TRBV18 with TRBJ1-3; D remains ambiguous. The CDR3 sequence is 13 residues long. V was pared by 3 bases and J by 4 bases, with 7 bases between. Germline-derived CDR1 and CDR2 are KGHSH and LQKENI. The CDR3 is CASSPRGGNTIYF. CDR3 coding DNA: TGTGCCAGCTCACCGAGAGGCGGAAACACCATATATTTT.

V and J are TRBV27 and TRBJ2-3; the D gene is possibly TRBD1 (5 bases). The CDR3 totals 15 residues. The V gene's germline CDR1 is MNHEY and CDR2 SMNVEV (reference sequence). V lost 0 bases, J lost 6 bases, and 13 bases lay in between. DNA of the CDR3: TGTGCCAGCAGTTTATCTTCCAGGGCTCGGGATACGCAGTATTTT. Its protein is CASSLSSRARDTQYF.

In its sample, this clonotype was seen a few times. The chain joins TRBV7-9 to TRBJ2-5; weak D call: TRBD1 (6 bases). The CDR3 is made up of 14 amino acids. V was clipped by 5 bases and J by 0 bases, with 10 bases between them. Germline V CDR1 and CDR2: SEHNR, FQNEAQ (reference sequence). The CDR3 region is CASSPHRDQETQYF. In nucleotides, the CDR3 is TGTGCCAGCAGCCCGCACAGGGACCAAGAGACCCAGTACTTC.

The genes are TRBV29-1 and TRBJ2-3; D assignment may be TRBD1 or TRBD2 (5 bases each). The germline V gene has CDR1 SQVTM and CDR2 ANQGSEA. Trimming stripped 3 bases from V and 1 base from J, with 17 bases between. This CDR3 has 16 amino acids. The DNA for the CDR3 is TGCAGCGTTGAGGGACGAAACTACGGAGGCACAGATACGCAGTATTTT. Translated: CSVEGRNYGGTDTQYF.

V gene TRBV4-3 combines with J gene TRBJ2-7; D perhaps matches TRBD2 (6 bases). CDR3 length: 17 amino acids. Germline V CDR1 and CDR2: LGHNA, YSLEER. With 0 bases removed from V and 0 bases from J, the gap between germline ends came to 15 bases. The DNA for the CDR3 is TGCGCCAGCAGCCAAGAAGGGGTGGCGGGGAGCTCCTACGAGCAGTACTTC. It encodes CASSQEGVAGSSYEQYF.

The chain employs TRBV6-2 or TRBV6-3 and TRBJ2-7; D remains unclear. Per germline, CDR1 MNHEY and CDR2 SVGEGT. This CDR3 is built from 14 residues. V lost 7 bases to trimming and J lost 1 base, with 14 bases between them. The CDR3 bases are TGTGCCAGCATAGGAGACGAGCCTTCCTACGAGCAGTACTTC. Translation gives CASIGDEPSYEQYF.